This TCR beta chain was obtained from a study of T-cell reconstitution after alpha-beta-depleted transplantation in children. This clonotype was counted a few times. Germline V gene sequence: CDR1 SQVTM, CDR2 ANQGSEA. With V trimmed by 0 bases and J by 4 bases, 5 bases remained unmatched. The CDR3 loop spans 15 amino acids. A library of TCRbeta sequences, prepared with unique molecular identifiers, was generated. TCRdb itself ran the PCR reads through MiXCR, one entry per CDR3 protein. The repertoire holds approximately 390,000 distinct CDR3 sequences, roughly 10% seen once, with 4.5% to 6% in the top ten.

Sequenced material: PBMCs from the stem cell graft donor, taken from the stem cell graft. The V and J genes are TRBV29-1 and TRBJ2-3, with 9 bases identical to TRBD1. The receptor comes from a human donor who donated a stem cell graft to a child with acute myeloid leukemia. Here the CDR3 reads CSVEDLDRGADTQYF. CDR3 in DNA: TGCAGCGTTGAAGATCTGGACAGGGGCGCAGATACGCAGTATTTT.